These 8 T cell receptor beta chains were sequenced from one sample in a study of T cell responses to AZD1222 COVID-19 vaccine. Repertoires were generated with immunoSEQ multiplex PCR, while TCRdb's copy carries only in-frame clones and drops some. The table lists roughly 99,000 clones, around nine tenths of them singletons. The input for sequencing was peripheral blood, taken on day 0 of AZD1222 vaccination. The receptors were gathered from an adult in good health.

The rearrangement joins TRBV11-2 to TRBJ2-5, with D perhaps given as TRBD1 or TRBD2 (5 bases each). The CDR3 extends over 14 amino acids. In germline, CDR1 is SGHAT, CDR2 FQNNGV. The ends were cut back, 4 bases at V and 4 bases at J, with 13 bases in the middle. The CDR3 sequence: CASSSGAQVETQYF. The CDR3 DNA reads TGTGCCAGCAGCTCCGGGGCCCAGGTAGAGACCCAGTACTTC.

V and J are TRBV19 and TRBJ1-2; the match to TRBD1 covers 9 bases. The V gene's germline CDR1 is LNHDA and CDR2 SQIVND (reference sequence). V shed 6 bases and J 4 bases; nucleotides not matched to a gene: 9. The CDR3 is 15 residues long. The CDR3 DNA sequence: TGTGCCAGTAGAAAAGGACAGGGGCAAATCTATGGCTACACCTTC. Translation: CASRKGQGQIYGYTF.

CDR3 bases: TGTGCCAGCAGCGTGGGGATAGTAGTAACCGGGGAGCTGTTTTTT. Translating gives CASSVGIVVTGELFF. The genes are TRBV9 and TRBJ2-2; no reliable D call. V lost 2 bases to trimming and J lost 5 bases, with 13 bases between them. CDR3 length: 15 amino acids. The germline V gene encodes CDR1 SGDLS and CDR2 YYNGEE.

The CDR3 reads CASRWTDQYF. CDR3 DNA: TGTGCCAGCAGGTGGACGGATCAGTACTTC. The V and J genes are TRBV2 and TRBJ2-7; no definite D call. Trimming pared 6 bases from V and 10 bases from J, leaving 10 bases between. This CDR3 is built from 10 residues. CDR1 and CDR2 from the germline V gene are SNHLY and FYNNEI.

Here the CDR3 DNA reads TGTGCCAGCTCACCAATTCCTTCGAGCGGGGGGAAGCAGTTCTTC. Translation: CASSPIPSSGGKQFF. The chain recombines TRBV18 with TRBJ2-1, with 9 bases aligning to TRBD2. Germline V gene sequence: CDR1 KGHSH, CDR2 LQKENI. Unmatched junction bases numbered 10, after V lost 2 bases and J lost 11 bases. This CDR3 region has 15 residues.

This chain links TRBV10-3 with TRBJ2-3; 7 bases match TRBD1. The CDR3 is 16 residues long. Germline V gene data show CDR1 as ENHRY and CDR2 as SYGVKD. The V and J ends lost 7 bases and 3 bases, in that order; junction bases with no gene match: 13. The CDR3 bases are TGTGCCATCAAGGGGGCGACTGGGACGGTAACAGATACGCAGTATTTT. Translation: CAIKGATGTVTDTQYF.

V gene TRBV6-2 or TRBV6-3 combines with J gene TRBJ1-5, with 7 positions matching TRBD1. CDR3 length equals 18 residues. The trim removed 5 bases at V and 3 bases at J, leaving 16 bases unmatched. Germline-derived CDR1 and CDR2 are MNHEY and SVGEGT. This CDR3 reads CASSPRQTGRNSNQPQHF. The CDR3 DNA reads as TGTGCCAGCAGTCCCCGCCAGACAGGGCGAAATTCCAATCAGCCCCAGCATTTT.

V gene TRBV14 combines with J gene TRBJ1-6; D ambiguous. Germline V gene lookup returns CDR1 SGHDN and CDR2 FVKESK. This CDR3 is built from 17 residues. V lost 0 bases, J lost 4 bases, and 13 bases lay in between. Written as DNA, the CDR3 is TGTGCCAGCAGCCAAGATTTTTCCGGTCCTTATAATTCACCCCTCCACTTT. This translates into CASSQDFSGPYNSPLHF.